This T cell receptor (beta chain) was recorded in a study of PD-1 blockade in classical Hodgkin lymphoma. V dropped 2 bases and J dropped 7 bases, with 14 bases sitting between them. Looked up from germline, CDR1 is MNHEY and CDR2 is SVGAGI. CDR3 length equals 14 residues. Each of the patients experienced relapse following autologous stem cell transplantation, and their brentuximab vedotin exposure differed. Remarks on this clone: What it recognizes is unknown.

Notes on the study in general: By C4D1, diversity of CD4+ TCRs had risen significantly, whereas that of CD8+ TCRs had not. What caused the repertoire differences, perhaps disease activity or prior therapy, remains undefined. After ASCT, patients who started nivolumab under 1 year later were excluded. Relapsed/refractory patients reportedly had the lowest baseline TCR diversity, below newly diagnosed patients, who were below healthy donors.

Clones were sequenced by immunoSEQ multiplex PCR, and TCRdb holds only the in-frame ones, with some missing. The sample lists some 62,000 clones, more than 70% occurring once. The source of this sequence is a human donor with classical Hodgkin lymphoma. This rearrangement joins TRBV6-5 to TRBJ1-1; D is ambiguous. The sample here was peripheral blood mononuclear cells (PBMCs), taken at baseline. The CDR3 sequence: CASSYGWGVGEAFF. As DNA, the CDR3 is TGTGCCAGCAGTTACGGTTGGGGAGTAGGTGAAGCTTTCTTT.